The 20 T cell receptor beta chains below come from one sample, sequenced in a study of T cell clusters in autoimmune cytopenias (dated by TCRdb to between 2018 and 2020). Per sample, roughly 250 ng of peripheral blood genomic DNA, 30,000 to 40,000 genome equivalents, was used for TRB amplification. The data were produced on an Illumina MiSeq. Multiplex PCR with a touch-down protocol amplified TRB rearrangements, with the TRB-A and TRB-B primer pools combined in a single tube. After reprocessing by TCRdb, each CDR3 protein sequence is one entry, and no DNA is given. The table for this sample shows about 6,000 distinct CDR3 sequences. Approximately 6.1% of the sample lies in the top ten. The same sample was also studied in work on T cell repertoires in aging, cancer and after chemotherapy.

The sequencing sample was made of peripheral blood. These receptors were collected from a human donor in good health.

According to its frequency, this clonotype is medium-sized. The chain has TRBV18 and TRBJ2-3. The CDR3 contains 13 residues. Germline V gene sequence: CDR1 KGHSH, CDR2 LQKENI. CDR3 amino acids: CASSPPTTDTQYF. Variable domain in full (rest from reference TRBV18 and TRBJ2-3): NAGVMQNPRHLVRRRGQEARLRCSPMKGHSHVYWYRQLPEEGLKFMVYLQKENIIDESGMPKERFSAEFPKEGPSILRIQQVVRGDSAAYFCASSPPTTDTQYFGPGTRLTVL.

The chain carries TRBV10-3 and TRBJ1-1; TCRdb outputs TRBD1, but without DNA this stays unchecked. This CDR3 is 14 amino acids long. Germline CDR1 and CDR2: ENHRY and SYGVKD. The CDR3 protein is CAIRPGQPNTEAFF.

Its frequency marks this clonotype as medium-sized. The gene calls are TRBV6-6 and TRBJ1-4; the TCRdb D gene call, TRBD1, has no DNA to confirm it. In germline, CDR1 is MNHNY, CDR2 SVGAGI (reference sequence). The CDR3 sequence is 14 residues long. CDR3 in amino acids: CASSTQGSGEKLFF.

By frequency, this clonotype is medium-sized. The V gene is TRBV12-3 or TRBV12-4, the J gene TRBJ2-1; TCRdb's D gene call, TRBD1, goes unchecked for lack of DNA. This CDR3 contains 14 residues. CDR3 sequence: CASTGTVHYNEQFF.

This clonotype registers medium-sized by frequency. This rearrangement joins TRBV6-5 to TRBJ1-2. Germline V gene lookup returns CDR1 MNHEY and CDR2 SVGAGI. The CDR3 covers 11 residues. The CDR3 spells CASSYGRGYTF.

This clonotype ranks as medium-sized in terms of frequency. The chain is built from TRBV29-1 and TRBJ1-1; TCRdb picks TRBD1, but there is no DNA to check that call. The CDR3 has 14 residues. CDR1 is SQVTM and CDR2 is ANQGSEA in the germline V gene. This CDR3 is CSVDRWGENTEAFF.

The CDR3 here is CATKYLDKSTDTQYF. The genes are TRBV24-1 and TRBJ2-3. Germline V gene sequence: CDR1 KGHDR, CDR2 SFDVKD. The CDR3 runs to 15 residues.

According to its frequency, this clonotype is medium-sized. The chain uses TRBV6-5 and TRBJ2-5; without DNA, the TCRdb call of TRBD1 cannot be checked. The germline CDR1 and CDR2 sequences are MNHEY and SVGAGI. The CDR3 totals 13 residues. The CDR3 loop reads CASSSHPRETQYF.

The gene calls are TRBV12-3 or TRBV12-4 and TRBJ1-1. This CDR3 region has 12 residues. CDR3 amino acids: CASSPGNTEAFF.

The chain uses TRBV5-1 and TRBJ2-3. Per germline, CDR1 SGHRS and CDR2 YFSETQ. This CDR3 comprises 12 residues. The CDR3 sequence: CASRLFTDTQYF.

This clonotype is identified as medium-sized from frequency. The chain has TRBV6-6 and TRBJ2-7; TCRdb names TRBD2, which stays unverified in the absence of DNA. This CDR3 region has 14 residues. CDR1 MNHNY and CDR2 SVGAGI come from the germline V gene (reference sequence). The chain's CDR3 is CASSTSGGIYEQYF.

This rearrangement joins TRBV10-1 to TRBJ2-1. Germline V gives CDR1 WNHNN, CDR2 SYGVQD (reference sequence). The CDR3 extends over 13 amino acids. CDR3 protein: CASSQSVLNEQFF.

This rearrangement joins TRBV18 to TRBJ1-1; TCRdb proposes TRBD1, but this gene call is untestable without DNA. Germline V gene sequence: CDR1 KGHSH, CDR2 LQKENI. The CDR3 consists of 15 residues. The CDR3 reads CASSPGTGENTEAFF. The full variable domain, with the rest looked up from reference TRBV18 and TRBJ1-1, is NAGVMQNPRHLVRRRGQEARLRCSPMKGHSHVYWYRQLPEEGLKFMVYLQKENIIDESGMPKERFSAEFPKEGPSILRIQQVVRGDSAAYFCASSPGTGENTEAFFGQGTRLTVV.

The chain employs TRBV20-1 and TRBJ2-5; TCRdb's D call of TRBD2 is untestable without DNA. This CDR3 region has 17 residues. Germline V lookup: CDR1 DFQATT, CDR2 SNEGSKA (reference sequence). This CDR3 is CSARGGGGQGSWETQYF.

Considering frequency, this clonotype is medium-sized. This CDR3 is CASSFDTNTEAFF. This chain connects TRBV7-6 to TRBJ1-1. This CDR3 is 13 amino acids long. Germline V lookup: CDR1 SGHVS, CDR2 FNYEAQ.

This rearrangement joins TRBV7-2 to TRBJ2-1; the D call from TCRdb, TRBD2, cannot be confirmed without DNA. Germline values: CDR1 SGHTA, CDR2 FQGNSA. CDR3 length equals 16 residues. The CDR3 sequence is CASSKSGTSGVHEQFF.

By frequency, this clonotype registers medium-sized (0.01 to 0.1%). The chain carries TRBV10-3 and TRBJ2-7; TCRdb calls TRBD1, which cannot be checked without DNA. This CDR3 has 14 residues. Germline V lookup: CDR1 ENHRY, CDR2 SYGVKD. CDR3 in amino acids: CAISPGQGPYEQYF.

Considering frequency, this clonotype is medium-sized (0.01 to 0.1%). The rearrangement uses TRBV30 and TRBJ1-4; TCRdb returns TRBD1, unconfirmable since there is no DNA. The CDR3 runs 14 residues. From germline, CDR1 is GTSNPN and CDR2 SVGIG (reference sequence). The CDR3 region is CAWTEGDRNEKLFF.

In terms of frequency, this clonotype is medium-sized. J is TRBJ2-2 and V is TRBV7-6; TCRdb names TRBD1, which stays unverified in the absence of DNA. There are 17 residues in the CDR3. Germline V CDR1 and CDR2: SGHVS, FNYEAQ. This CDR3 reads CASSSLSTEPNTGELFF.

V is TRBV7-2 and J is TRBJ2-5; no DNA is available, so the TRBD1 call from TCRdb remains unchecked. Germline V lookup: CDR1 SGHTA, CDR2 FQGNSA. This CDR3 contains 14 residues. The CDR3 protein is CASSSDRGGETQYF.